The 8 T cell receptor beta chains below come from one sample, sequenced in a study of cytomegalovirus exposure and HLA in healthy donors. The PCR was carried out with 60 Vbeta primers and 13 Jbeta primers. Repertoires were generated with immunoSEQ multiplex PCR, while TCRdb's copy carries only in-frame clones and drops some. The table includes some 130,000 clones, 79% detected once. Source material: PBMCs. The receptors come from a man between 35 and 55 years old in good health and CMV-seropositive.

The gene calls are TRBV29-1 and TRBJ2-7; 9 bases are a match to TRBD1. Looked up from germline, CDR1 is SQVTM and CDR2 is ANQGSEA. The CDR3 is 14 amino acids. J gave up 0 bases and V 4 bases, and 4 bases lay outside the gene matches. In nucleotides, the CDR3 is TGCAGCGTTGCTTCGGGACAGGGCTCCTACGAGCAGTACTTC. Translation: CSVASGQGSYEQYF.

This clone was detected once. The V call is TRBV10-3, the J call TRBJ2-5; weak D call: TRBD1 (6 bases). The J call is doubtful: the DNA matches TRBJ2-7 better. Germline V gene data show CDR1 as ENHRY and CDR2 as SYGVKD. CDR3 size: 14 residues. The CDR3, as DNA: TGTGCCATCAGTGGATTGGGGGCGGCCTACGAGCAGTACTTC. Protein sequence: CAISGLGAAYEQYF.

The chain has TRBV27 and TRBJ2-7, with D possibly matching TRBD1 (6 bases). Germline lookup yields CDR1 MNHEY and CDR2 SMNVEV (reference sequence). V dropped 6 bases and J dropped 3 bases, with 12 bases sitting between them. This CDR3 is built from 13 residues. The CDR3 DNA is TGTGCCAGCAGCTTCGGACAGCGCTACGAGCAGTACTTC. Translated, it gives CASSFGQRYEQYF.

The chain uses TRBV7-9 and TRBJ2-7, with TRBD2 as a possible D gene (6 bases). Germline assignment: CDR1 SEHNR and CDR2 FQNEAQ (reference sequence). This CDR3 contains 13 residues. V lost 4 bases and J lost 2, with 9 bases in between. This chain's CDR3 is CASSWGEAYEQYF. The CDR3 region has the DNA TGTGCCAGCAGCTGGGGGGAAGCCTACGAGCAGTACTTC.

This clone has only a few counts. The chain has TRBV5-1 and TRBJ1-1; 9 bases align to TRBD1. CDR1 is SGHRS, CDR2 YFSETQ, per germline. V was clipped by 0 bases and J by 4 bases; unmatched bases: 4. CDR3 length: 15 residues. The CDR3 loop reads CASSLGDREITEAFF. CDR3 sequence (DNA): TGCGCCAGCAGCTTGGGGGACAGGGAGATCACTGAAGCTTTCTTT.

This clone has just a few counts. The chain employs TRBV15 and TRBJ2-2; 7 bases agree with TRBD1. Germline CDR1 LNHNV, CDR2 YYDKDF (reference sequence). This CDR3 spans 16 amino acids. V lost 8 bases, J lost 0 bases, and 9 bases stayed unmatched. CDR3 bases: TGTGCCACCCACCGGGACAGATCCTCGAACACCGGGGAGCTGTTTTTT. Residues: CATHRDRSSNTGELFF. Supplemented by reference TRBV15 and TRBJ2-2, the full variable domain reads DAMVIQNPRYQVTQFGKPVTLSCSQTLNHNVMYWYQQKSSQAPKLLFHYYDKDFNNEADTPDNFQSRRPNTSFCFLDIRSPGLGDTAMYLCATHRDRSSNTGELFFGEGSRLTVL.

Only a few counts were recorded for this clone. CDR3 in amino acids: CAWNTARGGEKLFF. CDR3 DNA sequence: TGTGCCTGGAATACCGCTAGAGGGGGTGAAAAACTGTTTTTT. This chain uses TRBV30 with TRBJ1-4, with D tentatively TRBD1 (6 bases). Germline CDR1 GTSNPN, CDR2 SVGIG (reference sequence). The V and J ends lost 4 bases and 7 bases respectively, with 16 bases between them. The CDR3 is 14 residues long.

This clone turned up a few times. The V call is TRBV6-6, the J call TRBJ2-7; D perhaps matches TRBD1 (6 bases). V was clipped by 6 bases and J by 5 bases, with 14 bases between them. The CDR3 length is 13 residues. Germline assignment: CDR1 MNHNY and CDR2 SVGAGI (reference sequence). CDR3 residues: CASRETGKDEQYF. As DNA, the CDR3 is TGTGCCAGCAGAGAGACAGGTAAAGACGAGCAGTACTTC.